This T cell receptor (beta chain) was sequenced in a study of identical twins. Study findings and constraints: Sequences that were out-of-frame, alpha and twin-shared displayed an excess of low generation probability.

The CDR3 spans 17 residues. V was shortened by 0 bases and J by 0 bases, with 13 bases between the two germline ends. Germline lookup yields CDR1 SGHRS and CDR2 YFSETQ. TCRdb re-analysed the 5' RACE reads in MiXCR, keeping a single row per CDR3 protein. The sample yields approximately 680,000 distinct CDR3 sequences, 7% to 7.5% seen once. As regards this clonotype: The antigen is undetermined.

The sample was also reused in another study, on yellow fever vaccine responses in identical twins.

The gene calls are TRBV5-1 and TRBJ1-5, with D hard to call. The sample was PBMCs. This TCR was sampled from a woman aged 18-29 years in good health. CDR3 protein: CASSLGPMKYSNQPQHF. CDR3 bases: TGCGCCAGCAGCTTGGGGCCGATGAAATATAGCAATCAGCCCCAGCATTTT.